This T cell receptor (beta chain) was recovered during a study of OX40 agonist ivuxolimab in advanced cancers. Across the whole study: Cohort: roughly 79% men, mean age approximately 66, aged about 23 to 79.

For this clone: Its target is unknown.

TCRdb's copy holds only in-frame clones and misses some; the assay was immunoSEQ multiplex PCR. The repertoire holds about 140,000 clones, roughly 91% seen once, with more than 0.9% in the top ten. V was cut by 0 bases and J by 6 bases, with 10 bases left in between. CDR3 length equals 13 residues. Germline CDR1 and CDR2: SGDLS and YYNGEE. Study-level findings and limits: Low levels of normalized T-cell clonal expansion also appeared in some nonresponders.

This receptor was identified in an adult with an advanced solid tumor such as melanoma, head and neck, liver or kidney cancer. This specimen was CD4+ or CD8+ T cells sorted from blood, taken in a trial of the OX40 agonist ivuxolimab. The J gene is TRBJ2-7, the V gene TRBV9; perhaps TRBD2 as D (6 bases). CDR3: CASSVEHGSEQYF. In nucleotides, the CDR3 is TGTGCCAGCAGCGTAGAGCACGGGAGCGAGCAGTACTTC.